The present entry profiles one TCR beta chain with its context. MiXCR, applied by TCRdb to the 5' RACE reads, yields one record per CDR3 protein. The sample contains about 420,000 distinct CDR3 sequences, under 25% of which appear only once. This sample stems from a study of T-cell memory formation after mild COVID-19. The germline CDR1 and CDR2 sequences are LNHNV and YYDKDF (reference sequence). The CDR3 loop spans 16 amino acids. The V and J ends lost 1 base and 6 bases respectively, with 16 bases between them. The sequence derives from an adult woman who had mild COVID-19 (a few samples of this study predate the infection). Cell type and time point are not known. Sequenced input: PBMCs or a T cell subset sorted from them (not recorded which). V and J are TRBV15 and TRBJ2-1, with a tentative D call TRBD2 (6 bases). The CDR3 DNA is TGTGCCACCAGCAGAGGAGCACGTATGCGGGGCAATGAGCAGTTCTTC. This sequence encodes CATSRGARMRGNEQFF.